Included here is one T cell receptor beta chain sequence, with context. Its matching antigen is unknown. This record comes from a study of T cell responses to AZD1222 COVID-19 vaccine. Data came from immunoSEQ multiplex PCR; TCRdb stores just in-frame clones and leaves some out. The sample carries tens of thousands of clones, roughly 91% recorded once. Findings and caveats of the study: Distributed over spike, vaccine-associated CD4 TCRs predominated at 160-218 and 743-854. Recipients of AZD1222 seropositive at baseline numbered only 5 to 7. Spike-specific TCR breadth and depth were elevated following two AZD1222 doses. Clonal diversity was possibly underestimated, and white British individuals and females predominated among donors.

Per the germline V gene, CDR1 is MDHEN and CDR2 is SYDVKM. Trimming took 5 bases from V and 4 from J; bases not matched to a gene: 8. This CDR3 has 15 amino acids. Specimen: peripheral blood, collected 28 days after the second AZD1222 dose. The chain carries TRBV28 and TRBJ2-3; 8 bases match TRBD2. The receptor was isolated from an adult who received the AZD1222 COVID-19 vaccine. The DNA for the CDR3 is TGTGCCAGCAGTCGAAGCGGGGGTTTCGCAGATACGCAGTATTTT. Protein product: CASSRSGGFADTQYF.